The 14 T cell receptor beta chains listed next were all sequenced from one sample in a study of T cell repertoires in cytomegalovirus infection. MiXCR, run by TCRdb on the reads, gives a single entry per CDR3 protein. Found here are 680,000 or so distinct CDR3 sequences, 35% of them singletons; the top ten hold more than 2.5%. Sequences were obtained from PBMCs. These receptor sequences come from a human donor in good health (CMV status not recorded). Some clones in this sample may be carry-over from other donors' samples.

This clonotype was seen a few times. V usage is TRBV28 and J usage is TRBJ2-7, with TRBD1 matching over 12 bases. This CDR3 comprises 15 residues. Germline CDR1 and CDR2: MDHEN and SYDVKM. After removal of 8 bases from V and 4 bases from J, the junction contained 9 bases not matched to a gene. The CDR3 here is CASARGGQGAYEQYF. CDR3 DNA sequence: TGTGCCAGCGCTCGAGGGGGACAGGGGGCTTACGAGCAGTACTTC.

V is TRBV7-6 and J is TRBJ1-5; a possible D gene is TRBD1 (5 bases). In germline, CDR1 is SGHVS, CDR2 FNYEAQ. The CDR3 length is 15 residues. Between the trimmed V and J ends, which lost 1 base and 4 bases, there was a span of 11 bases. CDR3 DNA sequence: TGTGCCAGCAGCTTAGTTGGGGGGATGAATCAGCCCCAGCATTTT. Amino acid sequence: CASSLVGGMNQPQHF.

The chain has TRBV4-1 and TRBJ1-1; 8 bases match TRBD1. V lost 4 bases, J lost 0 bases, and 1 base stayed unmatched. CDR1 is MGHRA and CDR2 is YSYEKL in the germline V gene. The CDR3 has 14 amino acids. CDR3: CASSPGQVNTEAFF. CDR3 DNA: TGCGCCAGCAGCCCGGGACAGGTGAACACTGAAGCTTTCTTT.

The chain employs TRBV6-2 or TRBV6-3 and TRBJ2-1, with 9 bases fitting TRBD2. Losses at the gene ends were 5 bases for V and 3 bases for J; bases not matched to a gene: 8. The CDR3 extends over 16 amino acids. Per the germline V gene, CDR1 is MNHEY and CDR2 is SVGEGT. The CDR3, as DNA: TGTGCCAGCAGTCACACCCGGACTAGCGTCTACAATGAGCAGTTCTTC. Translated, it gives CASSHTRTSVYNEQFF.

This rearrangement joins TRBV4-2 to TRBJ1-2; TRBD1 is a possible D gene (5 bases). CDR1 is LGHNA, CDR2 YNFKEQ, per germline. V shed 2 bases and J shed 3 bases, with 13 bases lying between them. The CDR3 has 15 residues. CDR3 DNA sequence: TGTGCCAGCAGCCAACCGGGAATAGGGGACTATGGCTACACCTTC. This sequence encodes CASSQPGIGDYGYTF.

This clonotype appeared many times. The chain uses TRBV6-1 and TRBJ1-6; D may be TRBD1 (6 bases). With 3 bases removed from V and 5 bases from J, the gap between germline ends came to 17 bases. Germline V gene sequence: CDR1 MNHNS, CDR2 SASEGT. The CDR3 covers 17 residues. The CDR3 nucleotides are TGTGCCAGCAGTGACCCCACAGGGCTACTTAATAATTCACCCCTCCACTTT. Translation: CASSDPTGLLNNSPLHF.

The V gene is TRBV7-2, the J gene TRBJ2-1; TRBD1 agrees at 7 bases. The length of the CDR3 is 17 residues. The germline gives CDR1 SGHTA, CDR2 FQGNSA. Trimming removed 5 bases from V and 7 bases from J; junction bases left unmatched: 17. The DNA for the CDR3 is TGTGCCAGCAGCCCCCCGACAGGGTGGAAGTTTTGGAATGAGCAGTTCTTC. Translation gives CASSPPTGWKFWNEQFF. The full variable domain, in which reference TRBV7-2 and TRBJ2-1 provide the parts outside the CDR3, is GAGVSQSPSNKVTEKGKDVELRCDPISGHTALYWYRQSLGQGLEFLIYFQGNSAPDKSGLPSDRFSAERTGGSVSTLTIQRTQQEDSAVYLCASSPPTGWKFWNEQFFGPGTRLTVL.

The V call is TRBV27, the J call TRBJ2-7; no clear D gene. Germline V lookup: CDR1 MNHEY, CDR2 SMNVEV (reference sequence). The length of the CDR3 is 15 residues. V was trimmed by 3 bases and J by 5 bases, leaving 17 bases between them. The CDR3 bases are TGTGCCAGCAGTTTGGTCAAGCCGATCTTGAACGAGCAGTACTTC. The encoded protein is CASSLVKPILNEQYF.

The chain links TRBV20-1 to TRBJ2-3; D could derive from TRBD1 or TRBD2 (6 bases each). Looked up from germline, CDR1 is DFQATT and CDR2 is SNEGSKA (reference sequence). Trimming took off 2 bases at V and 3 bases at J, with 18 bases between the two ends. The length of the CDR3 is 16 residues. As DNA, the CDR3 is TGCAGTGCTAGATCCTACGGGGGCAGGGAAACAGATACGCAGTATTTT. As protein: CSARSYGGRETDTQYF.

The gene calls are TRBV12-3 or TRBV12-4 and TRBJ1-6, with 7 nucleotides matching TRBD1. This CDR3 is built from 17 residues. Losses at the gene ends were 4 bases for V and 7 bases for J; bases not matched to a gene: 13. This CDR3 is CASSSNPGGDRNSPLHF. The DNA of the CDR3 is TGTGCCAGCAGTTCAAACCCGGGTGGGGACAGAAATTCACCCCTCCACTTT.

This clonotype was counted only a few times. The chain employs TRBV19 and TRBJ2-1, with 12 bases lining up with TRBD1. This CDR3 comprises 18 residues. CDR1 is LNHDA, CDR2 SQIVND, per germline (reference sequence). The V segment lost 4 bases and the J segment 4 bases; nucleotides outside the gene matches: 11. The CDR3 DNA sequence: TGTGCCAGTAGTACCGGACCGGGACAGGGGGCAAGATACAATGAGCAGTTCTTC. Amino acid sequence: CASSTGPGQGARYNEQFF.

This clonotype turned up a few times. This chain joins TRBV19 and TRBJ1-1; a weak D match, TRBD1 (5 bases). This CDR3 has 12 residues. Trimming stripped 5 bases from V and 7 bases from J, with 11 bases between. Germline CDR1 and CDR2: LNHDA and SQIVND (reference sequence). CDR3 nucleotide sequence: TGTGCCAGTAGTTCGGGACCCCATGAAGCTTTCTTT. Translating it yields CASSSGPHEAFF.

The V gene is TRBV12-3 or TRBV12-4, the J gene TRBJ2-5, with D maybe TRBD1 (5 bases). Trimming shortened V by 4 bases and J by 5 bases, and 17 bases separated the two germline ends. CDR3 size: 15 residues. In DNA form, the CDR3 reads TGTGCCAGCAGTTCAGGGCAGACATTACGGGAGACCCAGTACTTC. It codes for CASSSGQTLRETQYF.

The chain joins TRBV7-9 to TRBJ1-2, with D unresolved. Germline-derived CDR1 and CDR2 are SEHNR and FQNEAQ (reference sequence). V lost 4 bases, J lost 1 base, and 25 bases lay in between. The CDR3 length is 19 residues. The CDR3 DNA reads TGTGCCAGCAGCTCCGATGGACTCTTGTGGAGGTCCCTTAACTATGGCTACACCTTC. Residues: CASSSDGLLWRSLNYGYTF.